These 23 T cell receptor beta chains originate from one sample sequenced in a study of blood T cell repertoires in COVID-19. Clones were sequenced by immunoSEQ multiplex PCR, and TCRdb holds only the in-frame ones, with some missing. The profile shows a few hundred thousand clones, 86% of them singletons. Sequencing was carried out using peripheral blood. The source is a man older than 75 with acute or convalescent COVID-19.

The chain recombines TRBV9 with TRBJ2-5; 15 bases map to TRBD2. V shed 4 bases and J 2 bases; nucleotides not matched to a gene: 9. This CDR3 is built from 18 residues. Germline V gene lookup returns CDR1 SGDLS and CDR2 YYNGEE. The CDR3 coding sequence is TGTGCCAGCAGCACTGGGACTAGCGGGAGGCCAGGGCAAGAGACCCAGTACTTC. It translates to CASSTGTSGRPGQETQYF.

The V gene is TRBV5-1, the J gene TRBJ1-4; perhaps TRBD1 as D (6 bases). Germline values: CDR1 SGHRS, CDR2 YFSETQ. Trimming removed 6 bases at V and 8 bases at J, with 14 bases between. This CDR3 comprises 13 residues. The CDR3, as DNA: TGCGCCAGCAAAAGGGGGTCGGAGGAAAAACTGTTTTTT. Encoded protein: CASKRGSEEKLFF.

The CDR3 nucleotides read TGTGCCAGCAGGGAAATGACAGGGGAGGAAGGCTACACCTTC. Translation: CASREMTGEEGYTF. The chain joins TRBV28 to TRBJ1-2; TRBD1 matches 8 bases. This CDR3 is 14 amino acids long. J gave up 8 bases and V 6 bases, and 11 bases lay outside the gene matches. Germline lookup yields CDR1 MDHEN and CDR2 SYDVKM.

This chain uses TRBV5-4 with TRBJ2-2; 7 nucleotides align to TRBD1. Trimming took 4 bases from V and 1 from J; bases not matched to a gene: 7. The CDR3 has 16 residues. Germline values: CDR1 SGHNT, CDR2 YYREEE (reference sequence). CDR3 nucleotides: TGTGCCAGCAGCGTCCCCCGGACAGGGAACACCGGGGAGCTGTTTTTT. It encodes CASSVPRTGNTGELFF. Together with reference TRBV5-4 and TRBJ2-2, the CDR3 gives the full variable domain: ETGVTQSPTHLIKTRGQQVTLRCSSQSGHNTVSWYQQALGQGPQFIFQYYREEENGRGNFPPRFSGLQFPNYSSELNVNALELDDSALYLCASSVPRTGNTGELFFGEGSRLTVL.

The genes are TRBV7-9 and TRBJ2-6; D ambiguous. V lost 2 bases and J 4 bases, leaving 9 bases between the germline ends. This CDR3 contains 15 residues. The germline V gene has CDR1 SEHNR and CDR2 FQNEAQ (reference sequence). The CDR3 bases are TGTGCCAGCAGCTTACACGGGTCCGGGGCCAACGTCCTGACTTTC. It specifies CASSLHGSGANVLTF.

The chain links TRBV28 to TRBJ2-5, with 9 bases that match TRBD2. Trimming removed 3 bases from V and 5 bases from J; junction bases left unmatched: 7. CDR1 and CDR2 (germline): MDHEN, SYDVKM. This CDR3 region has 15 residues. CDR3 region: CASSLMRGGRETQYF. In DNA, the CDR3 is TGTGCCAGCAGTTTGATGCGGGGGGGCCGGGAGACCCAGTACTTC.

The chain employs TRBV3-1 (or the pseudogene TRBV3-2) and TRBJ1-4; 9 bases line up with TRBD1. Germline loops: CDR1 LGHDT, CDR2 YNNKEL (reference sequence). The CDR3 extends over 16 amino acids. The junction had 10 bases not matched to a gene; V was cut back by 3 bases and J by 8 bases. CDR3 amino acids: CASSQSDRGGREKLFF. The CDR3 DNA reads TGTGCCAGCAGCCAGTCAGACAGGGGGGGACGGGAAAAACTGTTTTTT.

The chain couples TRBV6-5 to TRBJ1-1, with D perhaps matching TRBD1 (5 bases). The CDR3 spans 13 residues. Germline CDR1 reads MNHEY; CDR2 reads SVGAGI. V was clipped by 10 bases and J by 10 bases, with 22 bases between them. CDR3 sequence: CATPRETSGGAFF. The CDR3 bases are TGTGCCACCCCCCGTGAGACCAGCGGGGGAGCTTTCTTT.

With regard to this clone: This specimen includes other DNA sequences encoding the same CDR3. This rearrangement joins TRBV2 to TRBJ1-5; 10 positions match TRBD1. The length of the CDR3 is 15 residues. The germline gives CDR1 SNHLY, CDR2 FYNNEI. V gave up 4 bases and J gave up 4 bases; unmatched junction bases: 4. CDR3 loop: CASSVGQGSNQPQHF. CDR3 bases: TGTGCCAGCAGTGTGGGACAGGGGTCGAATCAGCCCCAGCATTTT.

The sample holds a few counts of this clone. The V call is TRBV4-2, the J call TRBJ2-2; 11 nucleotides agree with TRBD2. V was pared by 0 bases and J by 3 bases, with 6 bases of the junction left unmatched. The length of the CDR3 is 18 residues. From germline, CDR1 is LGHNA and CDR2 YNFKEQ. The CDR3 nucleotides are TGTGCCAGCAGCCAAGACTCCGGGACTAGCGGTTACACCGGGGAGCTGTTTTTT. This encodes CASSQDSGTSGYTGELFF.

The chain joins TRBV4-3 to TRBJ1-4, with TRBD1 identical over 7 bases. The CDR3 runs 14 residues. Germline V gene lookup returns CDR1 LGHNA and CDR2 YSLEER. V was clipped by 4 bases and J by 8 bases; unmatched bases: 7. CDR3 loop: CASSPGTVREKLFF. As DNA, the CDR3 is TGCGCCAGCAGCCCCGGGACAGTCCGCGAAAAACTGTTTTTT.

The gene calls are TRBV18 and TRBJ2-1; 8 bases fit TRBD2. The length of the CDR3 is 12 residues. Germline CDR1 is KGHSH and CDR2 is LQKENI. Trimming at V came to 6 bases and at J to 9 bases, leaving 4 bases not matched to a gene. CDR3 coding DNA: TGTGCCAGCTCTTCGGGAGGGGGTGAGCAGTTCTTC. Its protein product is CASSSGGGEQFF.

The J gene is TRBJ1-5, the V gene TRBV19, with 8 bases fitting TRBD1. J lost 7 bases, V lost 11 bases, and 10 bases had no gene match. Germline V gene lookup returns CDR1 LNHDA and CDR2 SQIVND (reference sequence). The CDR3 totals 13 residues. CDR3 sequence reads: CAGGTGIVQPQHF. In DNA form, the CDR3 reads TGTGCCGGCGGGACAGGCATAGTCCAGCCCCAGCATTTT.

The chain couples TRBV19 to TRBJ2-6, with no clear D. The CDR3 is 14 residues long. Per germline, CDR1 LNHDA and CDR2 SQIVND (reference sequence). V dropped 6 bases and J dropped 1 base, with 7 bases sitting between them. The CDR3 coding sequence is TGTGCCAGTAGACGGGTTTCTGGGGCCAACGTCCTGACTTTC. Protein sequence: CASRRVSGANVLTF. Full variable domain (missing parts from reference TRBV19 and TRBJ2-6): DGGITQSPKYLFRKEGQNVTLSCEQNLNHDAMYWYRQDPGQGLRLIYYSQIVNDFQKGDIAEGYSVSREKKESFPLTVTSAQKNPTAFYLCASRRVSGANVLTFGAGSRLTVL.

The CDR3 sequence is CASEARVGNEQFF. CDR3 in DNA: TGTGCCAGCGAGGCCCGGGTTGGCAATGAGCAGTTCTTC. The rearrangement links TRBV6-5 to TRBJ2-1; no definite D call. The CDR3 spans 13 residues. V lost 8 bases to trimming and J lost 6 bases, with 14 bases between them. Germline-derived CDR1 and CDR2 are MNHEY and SVGAGI.

This clone has more than one count but fewer than ten. The gene calls are TRBV2 and TRBJ1-1; D is unresolved. The CDR3 has 14 residues. CDR1 SNHLY and CDR2 FYNNEI come from the germline V gene. The V end lost 1 base, the J end lost 1 base, and 7 bases lay between the germline ends. The CDR3 DNA reads as TGTGCCAGCAGTGAAGAGGGAGGGAACACTGAAGCTTTCTTT. It specifies CASSEEGGNTEAFF.

The chain has TRBV19 and TRBJ1-5; 8 bases match TRBD1. V trimming: 9 bases; J trimming: 0 bases; junction bases outside the gene matches: 4. Germline CDR1 LNHDA, CDR2 SQIVND (reference sequence). The CDR3 runs 14 residues. CDR3 sequence reads: CASDRGISNQPQHF. CDR3 sequence (DNA): TGTGCCAGCGACAGGGGAATTAGCAATCAGCCCCAGCATTTT.

This sequence joins TRBV2 and TRBJ2-7; TRBD2 aligns across 7 bases. The length of the CDR3 is 14 residues. Looked up from germline, CDR1 is SNHLY and CDR2 is FYNNEI. Trimming removed 6 bases from V and 3 bases from J; junction bases left unmatched: 8. The CDR3 region is CASSPGLADYEQYF. In DNA form, the CDR3 reads TGTGCCAGCAGCCCCGGGCTAGCGGACTACGAGCAGTACTTC.

The chain uses TRBV11-2 and TRBJ2-7; 9 bases are shared with TRBD2. The CDR3 spans 15 residues. V lost 1 base and J lost 5; bases outside the gene matches: 6. CDR1 SGHAT and CDR2 FQNNGV come from the germline V gene. CDR3 coding DNA: TGTGCCAGCAGCTTAGGGCGCGGGGGGGCCGACGAGCAGTACTTC. Translating it yields CASSLGRGGADEQYF.

This chain uses TRBV6-5 with TRBJ1-5; D possibly corresponds to TRBD1 (5 bases). V was cut by 7 bases and J by 10 bases, with 14 bases left in between. Germline values: CDR1 MNHEY, CDR2 SVGAGI. The CDR3 is made up of 12 amino acids. This CDR3 reads CASIAGGEPQHF. The CDR3 DNA sequence: TGTGCCAGCATAGCCGGGGGAGAACCCCAGCATTTT.

The chain links TRBV18 to TRBJ1-5, with 10 positions matching TRBD1. The CDR3 runs 18 residues. J gave up 4 bases and V 3 bases, and 12 bases lay outside the gene matches. The germline V gene has CDR1 KGHSH and CDR2 LQKENI. The CDR3 DNA is TGTGCCAGCTCACCCACCGGGACAGGGGTGGACTGGAATCAGCCCCAGCATTTT. Residues: CASSPTGTGVDWNQPQHF.

This clone was observed once. The chain carries TRBV6-5 and TRBJ1-2; no firm D call. This CDR3 has 13 amino acids. Trimming shortened V by 0 bases and J by 7 bases, and 9 bases separated the two germline ends. Germline assignment: CDR1 MNHEY and CDR2 SVGAGI. CDR3 region: CASSYSRRAGYTF. The CDR3 DNA follows: TGTGCCAGCAGTTACTCGCGGAGGGCTGGCTACACCTTC.

The chain couples TRBV7-3 to TRBJ2-5, with 11 bases matching TRBD2. This CDR3 spans 15 amino acids. With 6 bases clipped from V and 5 bases from J, the junction kept 8 bases outside the gene matches. Germline assignment: CDR1 SGHTA and CDR2 FQGTGA. CDR3: CASSLLAGGLETQYF. For the CDR3, the DNA is TGTGCCAGCAGTTTATTAGCGGGAGGGCTGGAGACCCAGTACTTC.